These 19 T cell receptor beta chains originate from one sample sequenced in a study of prognosis after radiotherapy for stage I lung cancer (dated by TCRdb to 2020 to 2023). The data were produced on an Illumina HiSeq 3000. Two rounds of multiplex PCR on genomic DNA were used to amplify the TCR beta CDR3 region. In the first round of PCR, primers specific to each TRBV and TRBJ gene were used, and the primer sequences are filed in Chinese patent CN105087789A. In TCRdb, the public reads were trimmed at Q25 with fastp and aligned with MiXCR, with productive beta chains retained. Under each unique CDR3 protein, matching rows form one entry showing the most common genes and DNA. This sample comprises 45,000 to 70,000 distinct CDR3 sequences, around 27% of them detected only once. In total, the top ten clones hold about 7.5% of the sample. The sample here was PBMCs, taken before or after stereotactic body radiation therapy (not recorded which). These receptors were collected from a donor aged 50 or older with non-small cell lung cancer.

Points on this clonotype: A far bigger clonotype differs at one base, so this is likely a read error. This rearrangement joins TRBV6-6 to TRBJ2-5; perhaps TRBD2 as D (6 bases). This CDR3 contains 15 residues. Trimming shortened V by 0 bases and J by 5 bases, and 13 bases separated the two germline ends. Germline V gene lookup returns CDR1 MNHNY and CDR2 SVGAGI (reference sequence). The CDR3 DNA sequence: TGTGCCAGCAGTTACTCGAGGTGGGGGGTCGAGACCCAGTACTTC. Translation gives CASSYSRWGVETQYF.

In this sample, this clonotype turned up many times. The genes are TRBV6-1 and TRBJ1-5, with D perhaps TRBD1 (5 bases). V was pared by 6 bases and J by 4 bases, with 10 bases between. In germline, CDR1 is MNHNS, CDR2 SASEGT. The length of the CDR3 is 13 residues. The CDR3 DNA is TGTGCCAGCAGCGGACAACAAAATCAGCCCCAGCATTTT. Its translation: CASSGQQNQPQHF.

In its sample, this clonotype was seen many times. CDR3 DNA sequence: TGTGCCAGCAGACGGACAGGGGGCACATTGGAGCCCCAGCATTTT. This codes for CASRRTGGTLEPQHF. The chain combines TRBV2 with TRBJ1-5, with 11 bases fitting TRBD1. Trimming at V came to 6 bases and at J to 8 bases, leaving 9 bases not matched to a gene. Germline-derived CDR1 and CDR2 are SNHLY and FYNNEI. The CDR3 sequence is 15 residues long.

Of note for this clonotype: A much larger clone lies one base from this, so it may be a read error. The CDR3 DNA follows: TGCGCCAGCAGAGCTAGCGGGGGAATGAATAAGCAGTATTTT. Translation gives CASRASGGMNKQYF. The J gene is TRBJ2-3, the V gene TRBV10-2; 10 bases are shared with TRBD2. Germline V gene lookup returns CDR1 WSHSY and CDR2 SAAADI. V shed 6 bases and J 11 bases; nucleotides not matched to a gene: 11. The CDR3 runs 14 residues.

This clonotype occurred many times. The chain recombines TRBV5-1 with TRBJ2-5, with D possibly TRBD2 on 6 matching bases. The ends were cut back, 0 bases at V and 3 bases at J, with 12 bases in the middle. The CDR3 has 15 residues. Germline V gene lookup returns CDR1 SGHRS and CDR2 YFSETQ. Here the CDR3 DNA reads TGCGCCAGCAGCTTGGGCGGGGCCCGAAAAGAGACCCAGTACTTC. This encodes CASSLGGARKETQYF.

This clonotype showed up many times. The CDR3 here is CASSVGHGLSEKLFF. For the CDR3, the DNA is TGTGCCAGCAGCGTAGGGCACGGGTTGAGTGAAAAACTGTTTTTT. J is TRBJ1-4 and V is TRBV9; D remains ambiguous. V lost 0 bases, J lost 7 bases, and 13 bases lay in between. This CDR3 spans 15 amino acids. Germline CDR1 SGDLS, CDR2 YYNGEE.

This clonotype came up many times. CDR3 residues: CASKRQGIYGYTF. The CDR3 region has the DNA TGTGCCAGCAAGAGACAGGGGATCTATGGCTACACCTTC. The rearrangement uses TRBV28 and TRBJ1-2; 8 bases align to TRBD1. This CDR3 region has 13 residues. Trimming cost V 7 bases and J 4 bases; bases outside gene matches: 5. Germline loops: CDR1 MDHEN, CDR2 SYDVKM.

The sample holds a few counts of this clonotype. A far more abundant clone sits one base away, making this likely a read error. The CDR3 end shows no conserved phenylalanine or tryptophan, and so a read error is likely. This chain links TRBV6-9 with TRBJ1-3, with TRBD1 as a possible D gene (6 bases). Germline V CDR1 and CDR2: MNHGY, SVAAGI. This CDR3 spans 13 amino acids. The V and J ends lost 4 bases and 5 bases respectively, with 9 bases between them. The CDR3 DNA reads as TGTGCCAGCAGTTTCACAGGGAGAAACACCATATATCTT. It specifies CASSFTGRNTIYL.

This clonotype was observed many times. The rearrangement links TRBV4-1 to TRBJ2-3, with D unclear. The V gene's germline CDR1 is MGHRA and CDR2 YSYEKL. This CDR3 is built from 14 residues. Between the trimmed V and J ends, which lost 2 bases and 0 bases, there was a span of 6 bases. In DNA, the CDR3 is TGCGCCAGCAGCCAACAGTATAGCACAGATACGCAGTATTTT. Encoded protein: CASSQQYSTDTQYF.

This clonotype came up many times. The chain has TRBV7-6 and TRBJ1-2; weak D call: TRBD1 (5 bases). V dropped 0 bases and J dropped 7 bases, with 18 bases sitting between them. CDR1 SGHVS and CDR2 FNYEAQ come from the germline V gene. The CDR3 is made up of 16 amino acids. The CDR3 reads CASSLAQGRGSFGYTF. CDR3 nucleotide sequence: TGTGCCAGCAGCTTAGCGCAAGGACGGGGCTCATTTGGCTACACCTTC.

This sequence joins TRBV2 and TRBJ2-2; 7 nucleotides line up with TRBD1. The J segment lost 7 bases and the V segment lost 7 bases, leaving 9 bases of the junction unmatched. Germline-derived CDR1 and CDR2 are SNHLY and FYNNEI. The CDR3 runs 14 residues. CDR3 loop: CASIGQGEIGELFF. The CDR3 DNA reads as TGTGCCAGCATCGGGCAGGGGGAAATCGGGGAGCTGTTTTTT. The whole variable domain, filled in from reference TRBV2 and TRBJ2-2, reads EPEVTQTPSHQVTQMGQEVILRCVPISNHLYFYWYRQILGQKVEFLVSFYNNEISEKSEIFDDQFSVERPDGSNFTLKIRSTKLEDSAMYFCASIGQGEIGELFFGEGSRLTVL.

Many counts were recorded for this clonotype. This chain uses TRBV20-1 with TRBJ2-1; D is unresolved. Trimming took 0 bases from V and 10 from J, leaving 7 bases between them. The CDR3 length is 11 residues. CDR1 is DFQATT and CDR2 is SNEGSKA in the germline V gene (reference sequence). CDR3 DNA sequence: TGCAGTGCTAGAGATAGGTCAGAGCAGTTCTTC. Protein: CSARDRSEQFF.

This clonotype was counted many times. V is TRBV15 and J is TRBJ2-5; perhaps D is TRBD1 or TRBD2 (6 bases each). The CDR3 has 16 residues. V was clipped by 0 bases and J by 5 bases, with 16 bases between them. Per germline, CDR1 LNHNV and CDR2 YYDKDF (reference sequence). CDR3 loop: CATSRDPGQGGETQYF. The DNA for the CDR3 is TGTGCCACCAGCAGAGATCCGGGACAAGGGGGGGAGACCCAGTACTTC.

Many counts were recorded for this clonotype. The chain links TRBV2 to TRBJ2-1, with a tentative D call TRBD2 (6 bases). The CDR3 runs 16 residues. Looked up from germline, CDR1 is SNHLY and CDR2 is FYNNEI. V lost 5 bases and J lost 4, with 18 bases in between. DNA for the CDR3: TGTGCCAGCAGTCTCGATTGGCTAGCGTCTTACAATGAGCAGTTCTTC. This sequence encodes CASSLDWLASYNEQFF.

This clonotype was counted once. A far larger clone is off by one base, so a read error is likely. V gene TRBV6-4 combines with J gene TRBJ1-4, with 8 bases fitting TRBD1. This CDR3 has 19 residues. The V segment lost 4 bases and the J segment 4 bases; nucleotides outside the gene matches: 17. In germline, CDR1 is MRHNA, CDR2 SNTAGT. CDR3 in amino acids: CASSAKALYYRGNNEKLFF. In DNA, the CDR3 is TGTGCCAGCAGTGCCAAGGCCCTTTACTACAGGGGGAATAATGAAAAACTGTTTTTT.

Note on this clonotype: With a much larger clone just one base away, this may be a read error. CDR3 region: CAGSPRGQGGYEQYF. In nucleotides, the CDR3 is TGTGCCGGCTCACCAAGAGGACAGGGTGGGTACGAGCAGTACTTC. V gene TRBV18 combines with J gene TRBJ2-7; 8 bases align to TRBD1. CDR1 and CDR2 (germline): KGHSH, LQKENI. The CDR3 contains 15 residues.

This clonotype appeared many times. The chain couples TRBV4-3 to TRBJ2-3; D gene ambiguous. Deletions cut 0 bases from V and 0 bases from J, with 10 bases between. Germline V lookup: CDR1 LGHNA, CDR2 YSLEER. There are 16 residues in the CDR3. The CDR3 reads CASSQDLRSSTDTQYF. The CDR3 region has the DNA TGCGCCAGCAGCCAAGATCTCCGGTCTAGCACAGATACGCAGTATTTT.

The chain is built from TRBV6-1 and TRBJ1-2; weak D call: TRBD1 (6 bases). CDR3 length: 15 amino acids. Trimming took 6 bases from V and 2 from J, leaving 16 bases between them. Germline loops: CDR1 MNHNS, CDR2 SASEGT. The CDR3: CASSSLGTQNYGYTF. For the CDR3, the DNA is TGTGCCAGCAGCTCCCTGGGGACACAGAACTATGGCTACACCTTC.

Notes on this clonotype: This likely came from a read error, as a far larger clone is one base away. This rearrangement joins TRBV6-4 to TRBJ1-5, with 9 bases aligning to TRBD1. J lost 2 bases, V lost 6 bases, and 14 bases had no gene match. CDR3 length: 18 amino acids. Germline CDR1 is MRHNA and CDR2 is SNTAGT. Here the CDR3 DNA reads TGTGCCAGCAGCGAACCTGGGACAGGGTATGTTTGCAATCAGCCCCAGCATTTT. Protein: CASSEPGTGYVCNQPQHF.